The 24 T cell receptor beta chains below come from one sample, sequenced in a study of radiotherapy plus CTLA-4 blockade in lung cancer. Data came from immunoSEQ multiplex PCR; TCRdb stores just in-frame clones and leaves some out. The table has 90,000 to 100,000 clones, about 70% seen once. Sequenced here: peripheral blood, sampled from a patient treated with radiotherapy plus ipilimumab. The receptors shown here come from a human donor with non-small cell lung cancer who had a partial response to radiotherapy plus ipilimumab. Some clones in this sample may be carry-over from other donors' samples.

This chain uses TRBV4-2 with TRBJ2-7, with 8 bases fitting TRBD2. The CDR3 runs 15 residues. In germline, CDR1 is LGHNA, CDR2 YNFKEQ. Trimming removed 0 bases from V and 2 bases from J; junction bases left unmatched: 3. The chain's CDR3 is CASSQEDGRAYEQYF. The DNA for the CDR3 is TGTGCCAGCAGCCAAGAAGACGGGAGGGCCTACGAGCAGTACTTC.

J is TRBJ2-3 and V is TRBV2; TRBD2 might be the D (6 bases). The V and J ends lost 3 bases and 5 bases respectively, with 18 bases between them. The CDR3 covers 16 residues. The germline V gene has CDR1 SNHLY and CDR2 FYNNEI. The CDR3 sequence is CASSDSRGSREDTQYF. The CDR3 DNA follows: TGTGCCAGCAGTGATAGCCGGGGGAGTCGGGAAGATACGCAGTATTTT.

The chain is built from TRBV15 and TRBJ2-1; D possibly corresponds to TRBD1 (5 bases). V shed 8 bases and J shed 1 base, with 12 bases lying between them. Looked up from germline, CDR1 is LNHNV and CDR2 is YYDKDF (reference sequence). The CDR3 has 14 residues. CDR3 sequence reads: CATWGDESYNEQFF. DNA of the CDR3: TGTGCCACCTGGGGCGACGAGTCCTACAATGAGCAGTTCTTC.

The chain recombines TRBV19 with TRBJ2-3, with 7 bases lining up with TRBD2. The junction had 5 bases not matched to a gene; V was cut back by 5 bases and J by 0 bases. Per the germline V gene, CDR1 is LNHDA and CDR2 is SQIVND (reference sequence). The CDR3 has 15 residues. Here the CDR3 reads CASSRLAVSTDTQYF. The CDR3, as DNA: TGTGCCAGTAGTCGGCTAGCGGTAAGCACAGATACGCAGTATTTT.

The CDR3 here is CSAQSGDGYTF. The DNA of the CDR3 is TGCAGTGCCCAATCAGGGGATGGCTACACCTTC. This sequence joins TRBV20-1 and TRBJ1-2, with D possibly being TRBD1 (6 bases). This CDR3 has 11 amino acids. V gave up 6 bases and J gave up 6 bases, with 11 bases separating them. Germline values: CDR1 DFQATT, CDR2 SNEGSKA (reference sequence).

This clone was observed a handful of times. The chain employs TRBV5-8 and TRBJ1-3; D perhaps matches TRBD1 (6 bases). Germline V gene lookup returns CDR1 SGHTS and CDR2 YDEGEE. The CDR3 is 14 amino acids. Trimming stripped 4 bases from V and 3 bases from J, with 11 bases between. Here the CDR3 reads CASSTRQVGNTIYF. DNA of the CDR3: TGTGCCAGCAGCACCCGACAGGTTGGAAACACCATATATTTT.

J is TRBJ2-2 and V is TRBV5-3; D perhaps matches TRBD2 (6 bases). TRBV5-3 is marked as an open reading frame, function uncertain. The length of the CDR3 is 13 residues. Trimming left V 4 bases short and J 9 bases short, with 13 bases between. CDR3 loop: CARSPASDWELFF. CDR3 nucleotide sequence: TGTGCCAGAAGCCCAGCTAGCGACTGGGAGCTGTTTTTT.

The rearrangement joins TRBV11-1 to TRBJ2-7; the match to TRBD1 covers 7 bases. The V gene end was trimmed by 1 base and the J gene end by 5 bases; junction bases not matched to a gene: 8. In germline, CDR1 is SGHAT, CDR2 FQDESV (reference sequence). This CDR3 region has 15 residues. The CDR3 nucleotides read TGTGCCAGCAGCTTAGAGACAAGGGGGCAAGACGAGCAGTACTTC. Protein product: CASSLETRGQDEQYF.

The chain recombines TRBV25-1 with TRBJ1-4; D is possibly TRBD1 (6 bases). CDR3 length equals 14 residues. Trimming left V 5 bases short and J 7 bases short, with 14 bases between. Germline CDR1 reads MGHDK; CDR2 reads SYGVNS. The CDR3 region is CASSIPGGGEKLFF. The CDR3, as DNA: TGTGCCAGCAGTATACCGGGGGGCGGTGAAAAACTGTTTTTT.

This chain uses TRBV5-4 with TRBJ2-1; D unclear. The CDR3 is 15 amino acids. The V end lost 2 bases, the J end lost 2 bases, and 11 bases lay between the germline ends. Per germline, CDR1 SGHNT and CDR2 YYREEE (reference sequence). For the CDR3, the DNA is TGTGCCAGCAGCTTAGAGGTGGGTACCTACAATGAGCAGTTCTTC. Encoded protein: CASSLEVGTYNEQFF.

This chain joins TRBV7-3 and TRBJ2-1; D possibly corresponds to TRBD1 (6 bases). This CDR3 spans 14 amino acids. Germline loops: CDR1 SGHTA, CDR2 FQGTGA. The V gene lost 5 bases and the J gene lost 10 bases, with 18 bases spanning the gap. The DNA of the CDR3 is TGTGCCAGCAGCCCGTATGGGGGCCTCGAGGAGCAGTTCTTC. Amino acids: CASSPYGGLEEQFF.

The V gene is TRBV28, the J gene TRBJ1-2; TRBD1 matches at 11 bases. The V and J ends lost 8 bases and 6 bases, in that order; junction bases with no gene match: 2. This CDR3 has 12 amino acids. From germline, CDR1 is MDHEN and CDR2 SYDVKM. The CDR3: CASWDRGNGYTF. CDR3 DNA sequence: TGTGCCAGCTGGGACAGGGGGAATGGCTACACCTTC.

This rearrangement joins TRBV19 to TRBJ2-1; 12 nucleotides agree with TRBD2. J was trimmed by 7 bases and V by 5 bases; bases with no gene match: 9. The CDR3 runs to 16 residues. In germline, CDR1 is LNHDA, CDR2 SQIVND (reference sequence). CDR3 region: CASSSSGGAFPNEQFF. The DNA of the CDR3 is TGTGCCAGTAGTTCTAGCGGGGGGGCCTTTCCTAATGAGCAGTTCTTC. The whole variable domain, filled in from reference TRBV19 and TRBJ2-1, reads DGGITQSPKYLFRKEGQNVTLSCEQNLNHDAMYWYRQDPGQGLRLIYYSQIVNDFQKGDIAEGYSVSREKKESFPLTVTSAQKNPTAFYLCASSSSGGAFPNEQFFGPGTRLTVL.

The chain carries TRBV11-3 and TRBJ2-1, with 11 bases lining up with TRBD2. Per germline, CDR1 SGHNT and CDR2 YENEEA. The CDR3 contains 18 residues. The V segment lost 4 bases and the J segment 4 bases; nucleotides outside the gene matches: 12. For the CDR3, the DNA is TGTGCCAGCAGCTCGCGTGGACTAGCGGGCACAAAGTACAATGAGCAGTTCTTC. Translation gives CASSSRGLAGTKYNEQFF. Drawing the rest from reference TRBV11-3 and TRBJ2-1, the complete variable domain is EAGVVQSPRYKIIEKKQPVAFWCNPISGHNTLYWYLQNLGQGPELLIRYENEEAVDDSQLPKDRFSAERLKGVDSTLKIQPAELGDSAVYLCASSSRGLAGTKYNEQFFGPGTRLTVL.

For the CDR3, the DNA is TGCGCCAGCAGCTTTGCTGTAGCCTCCTACGAGCAGTACTTC. Protein: CASSFAVASYEQYF. The J gene is TRBJ2-7, the V gene TRBV5-1; D remains ambiguous. Germline V lookup: CDR1 SGHRS, CDR2 YFSETQ. The CDR3 covers 14 residues. The V end was cut by 2 bases, the J end by 0 bases, with 9 bases between.

The chain is built from TRBV9 and TRBJ2-1; possible D gene TRBD2, 5 bases. V lost 0 bases and J lost 2, with 15 bases in between. The CDR3 sequence is 17 residues long. CDR1 is SGDLS and CDR2 is YYNGEE in the germline V gene. In nucleotides, the CDR3 is TGTGCCAGCAGCGTAGCCCCTAGCCTCCTAGCCTACAATGAGCAGTTCTTC. Translation: CASSVAPSLLAYNEQFF.

The genes are TRBV9 and TRBJ2-7; 11 bases match TRBD2. Germline-derived CDR1 and CDR2 are SGDLS and YYNGEE. CDR3 length: 15 amino acids. The J segment lost 2 bases and the V segment lost 5 bases, leaving 6 bases of the junction unmatched. The CDR3 spells CASSMGLAATYEQYF. CDR3 nucleotide sequence: TGTGCCAGCAGTATGGGACTAGCGGCTACCTACGAGCAGTACTTC. Based on the CDR3 plus reference TRBV9 and TRBJ2-7, the full variable domain is DSGVTQTPKHLITATGQRVTLRCSPRSGDLSVYWYQQSLDQGLQFLIQYYNGEERAKGNILERFSAQQFPDLHSELNLSSLELGDSALYFCASSMGLAATYEQYFGPGTRLTVT.

This chain uses TRBV28 with TRBJ2-5; 8 bases agree with TRBD2. V was clipped by 8 bases and J by 5 bases; unmatched bases: 4. The CDR3 contains 12 residues. Per the germline V gene, CDR1 is MDHEN and CDR2 is SYDVKM. Here the CDR3 reads CASRGGGETQYF. The CDR3 DNA is TGTGCCAGCCGGGGGGGAGGGGAGACCCAGTACTTC.

This rearrangement joins TRBV28 to TRBJ2-1; 8 bases line up with TRBD1. V was clipped by 4 bases and J by 7 bases; unmatched bases: 12. In germline, CDR1 is MDHEN, CDR2 SYDVKM. CDR3 length: 16 amino acids. This CDR3 reads CASSSHTGGTFNEQFF. Here the CDR3 DNA reads TGTGCCAGCAGTTCCCACACAGGGGGGACATTTAATGAGCAGTTCTTC.

The chain joins TRBV19 to TRBJ2-1, with TRBD2 identical over 7 bases. Germline V gene lookup returns CDR1 LNHDA and CDR2 SQIVND (reference sequence). CDR3 length equals 14 residues. V lost 7 bases and J lost 2; bases outside the gene matches: 5. The CDR3 reads CASNSGTTYNEQFF. CDR3 DNA sequence: TGTGCCAGTAACAGCGGGACTACCTACAATGAGCAGTTCTTC. The full variable domain, with the rest looked up from reference TRBV19 and TRBJ2-1, is DGGITQSPKYLFRKEGQNVTLSCEQNLNHDAMYWYRQDPGQGLRLIYYSQIVNDFQKGDIAEGYSVSREKKESFPLTVTSAQKNPTAFYLCASNSGTTYNEQFFGPGTRLTVL.

The rearrangement uses TRBV5-1 and TRBJ2-1; D possibly corresponds to TRBD2 (7 bases). Germline CDR1 SGHRS, CDR2 YFSETQ. This CDR3 comprises 14 residues. V was trimmed by 4 bases and J by 7 bases, leaving 15 bases between them. CDR3 DNA: TGCGCCAGCAGCCTTCTCGGGGGGCAAAATGAGCAGTTCTTC. Its protein product is CASSLLGGQNEQFF.

This chain connects TRBV29-1 to TRBJ1-1; no definite D call. From germline, CDR1 is SQVTM and CDR2 ANQGSEA. The ends were cut back, 4 bases at V and 5 bases at J, with 11 bases in the middle. The CDR3 runs to 12 residues. Here the CDR3 reads CSVVESSTEAFF. Written as DNA, the CDR3 is TGCAGCGTTGTTGAGTCGTCTACTGAAGCTTTCTTT. The whole variable domain, filled in from reference TRBV29-1 and TRBJ1-1, reads SAVISQKPSRDICQRGTSLTIQCQVDSQVTMMFWYRQQPGQSLTLIATANQGSEATYESGFVIDKFPISRPNLTFSTLTVSNMSPEDSSIYLCSVVESSTEAFFGQGTRLTVV.

CDR3 sequence reads: CASSGTGNNEQFF. The DNA of the CDR3 is TGCGCCAGCAGCGGGACAGGCAACAATGAGCAGTTCTTC. This chain links TRBV10-1 with TRBJ2-1; 8 positions match TRBD1. The CDR3 has 13 residues. Germline trimming cut 6 bases from V and 5 bases from J; bases unmatched to any gene: 3. Germline V CDR1 and CDR2: WNHNN, SYGVQD (reference sequence).

This chain uses TRBV7-2 with TRBJ2-2; D is possibly TRBD2 (5 bases). Germline CDR1 and CDR2: SGHTA and FQGNSA. This CDR3 is 17 amino acids long. V lost 5 bases to trimming and J lost 7 bases, with 23 bases between them. CDR3 DNA sequence: TGTGCCAGCAGCCCCCAACCGGCGAGGGAGTCAGGCGGGGAGCTGTTTTTT. Protein product: CASSPQPARESGGELFF. Together with reference TRBV7-2 and TRBJ2-2, the CDR3 gives the full variable domain: GAGVSQSPSNKVTEKGKDVELRCDPISGHTALYWYRQSLGQGLEFLIYFQGNSAPDKSGLPSDRFSAERTGGSVSTLTIQRTQQEDSAVYLCASSPQPARESGGELFFGEGSRLTVL.